These 31 T cell receptor beta chains originate from one sample sequenced in a study of CD8 T cells in ankylosing spondylitis. TCRdb passed the 5' RACE reads through MiXCR, listing each CDR3 protein once. The table lists some 15,000 distinct CDR3 sequences, 7% to 10% of them singletons. Source material: blood. Receptors originate from a male donor with ankylosing spondylitis or in good health (not recorded which).

This clonotype was detected many times. This chain connects TRBV5-1 to TRBJ2-5; D may be TRBD1 (6 bases). V lost 2 bases and J lost 4, with 6 bases in between. Germline loops: CDR1 SGHRS, CDR2 YFSETQ. The CDR3 runs 12 residues. CDR3 sequence: CASSFRGETQYF. For the CDR3, the DNA is TGCGCCAGCAGCTTCAGGGGAGAGACCCAGTACTTC.

The J gene is TRBJ1-4, the V gene TRBV12-3 or TRBV12-4; D not certain. The germline V and J ends were trimmed by 5 bases and 8 bases, with 12 bases remaining between them. There are 13 residues in the CDR3. CDR3 region: CASSARPQEKLFF. DNA for the CDR3: TGTGCCAGCAGTGCACGCCCTCAGGAAAAACTGTTTTTT.

This clonotype was observed a few times. This chain uses TRBV4-1 with TRBJ2-2; D unclear. CDR1 and CDR2 from the germline V gene are MGHRA and YSYEKL. The CDR3 is 12 amino acids. V was shortened by 3 bases and J by 5 bases, with 4 bases between the two germline ends. The CDR3 DNA sequence: TGCGCCAGCAGCCACCGGACCGGGGAGCTGTTTTTT. The encoded protein is CASSHRTGELFF.

This clonotype appeared many times. The chain joins TRBV20-1 to TRBJ1-1; 7 bases agree with TRBD1. V gave up 3 bases and J gave up 3 bases; unmatched junction bases: 7. Per the germline V gene, CDR1 is DFQATT and CDR2 is SNEGSKA (reference sequence). This CDR3 has 14 residues. In DNA form, the CDR3 reads TGCAGTGCTAGGTGGACAGGCTTGGACACTGAAGCTTTCTTT. It encodes CSARWTGLDTEAFF.

There are many counts of this clonotype. The CDR3 loop reads CATSARDHSRWEQYF. The CDR3 DNA reads as TGTGCCACCAGCGCACGGGATCACAGCCGTTGGGAGCAGTACTTC. V is TRBV15 and J is TRBJ2-7, with D possibly TRBD2 on 5 matching bases. The V end was cut by 5 bases, the J end by 7 bases, with 21 bases between. Germline-derived CDR1 and CDR2 are LNHNV and YYDKDF (reference sequence). The CDR3 spans 15 residues.

The table lists this clonotype with many counts. The chain recombines TRBV6-2 or TRBV6-3 with TRBJ2-1, with D possibly TRBD2 on 6 matching bases. CDR1 MNHEY and CDR2 SVGEGT come from the germline V gene. Trimming stripped 2 bases from V and 8 bases from J, with 19 bases between. The CDR3 is 16 amino acids. CDR3 in DNA: TGTGCCAGCAGTTACCTGCGGGGTTCGGCTACGGATGAGCAGTTCTTC. Translated, it gives CASSYLRGSATDEQFF.

This clonotype has at least ten counts. The chain has TRBV11-2 and TRBJ2-2; D assignment may be TRBD1 or TRBD2 (5 bases each). The length of the CDR3 is 13 residues. From germline, CDR1 is SGHAT and CDR2 FQNNGV. V was clipped by 1 base and J by 6 bases, with 6 bases between them. This chain's CDR3 is CASSLGGSGELFF. The CDR3 region has the DNA TGTGCCAGCAGCTTAGGGGGGTCCGGGGAGCTGTTTTTT.

This clonotype was detected a few times. This chain uses TRBV3-1 with TRBJ2-5; D call uncertain. CDR3 length: 15 amino acids. Trimming left V 5 bases short and J 2 bases short, with 15 bases between. The germline V gene has CDR1 LGHDT and CDR2 YNNKEL (reference sequence). CDR3 nucleotide sequence: TGTGCCAGCAGCTCAGGTAGTGGGCATCAAGAGACCCAGTACTTC. Its protein product is CASSSGSGHQETQYF.

This clonotype was seen a handful of times. The chain links TRBV13 to TRBJ2-7, with 8 bases matching TRBD1. The trim removed 4 bases at V and 5 bases at J, leaving 7 bases unmatched. Germline V gene sequence: CDR1 PRHDT, CDR2 FYEKMQ (reference sequence). There are 14 residues in the CDR3. DNA of the CDR3: TGTGCCAGCAGCTCGCGGACAGGGAGTAACGAGCAGTACTTC. It encodes CASSSRTGSNEQYF.

This clonotype showed up just a few times. This rearrangement joins TRBV20-1 to TRBJ2-5; 8 bases line up with TRBD2. J was trimmed by 2 bases and V by 3 bases; bases with no gene match: 2. This CDR3 spans 13 amino acids. In germline, CDR1 is DFQATT, CDR2 SNEGSKA (reference sequence). DNA of the CDR3: TGCAGTGCTAGGGGACTAGAACAAGAGACCCAGTACTTC. Protein product: CSARGLEQETQYF.

This clonotype was seen ten or more times. The rearrangement links TRBV6-2 or TRBV6-3 to TRBJ2-1; D not certain. Germline lookup yields CDR1 MNHEY and CDR2 SVGEGT. This CDR3 contains 15 residues. V was shortened by 2 bases and J by 0 bases, with 8 bases between the two germline ends. The DNA of the CDR3 is TGTGCCAGCAGTTACCCAGGTATCTCCTACAATGAGCAGTTCTTC. Its translation: CASSYPGISYNEQFF.

A note on this clonotype: A much larger clone sits a single nucleotide away, making a read error possible. For the CDR3, the DNA is TGTGCCAGCACCTCCTCAGGCATCACTGAAGCTTTCTTT. Residues: CASTSSGITEAFF. This chain links TRBV7-2 with TRBJ1-1; D ambiguous. This CDR3 region has 13 residues. Trimming removed 7 bases from V and 4 bases from J, with 13 bases in between. CDR1 SGHTA and CDR2 FQGNSA come from the germline V gene.

The chain recombines TRBV20-1 with TRBJ2-1, with D perhaps being TRBD1 or TRBD2 (5 bases each). Trimming removed 3 bases from V and 13 bases from J, with 13 bases in between. The V gene's germline CDR1 is DFQATT and CDR2 SNEGSKA (reference sequence). This CDR3 spans 11 amino acids. The CDR3 DNA reads as TGCAGTGCTAGCACGAGGGACGGCCAGTTCTTC. This codes for CSASTRDGQFF.

The chain combines TRBV20-1 with TRBJ2-7, with 7 bases that match TRBD2. Germline values: CDR1 DFQATT, CDR2 SNEGSKA (reference sequence). Trimming took 4 bases from V and 2 from J; bases not matched to a gene: 5. This CDR3 region has 13 residues. The CDR3 bases are TGCAGTGCTACCCATGGGGGGGCCTACGAGCAGTACTTC. Encoded protein: CSATHGGAYEQYF.

This clonotype was seen many times. The chain employs TRBV5-1 and TRBJ2-2, with D unresolved. Germline V CDR1 and CDR2: SGHRS, YFSETQ. CDR3 length equals 14 residues. V lost 3 bases and J 5 bases, leaving 11 bases between the germline ends. CDR3 DNA sequence: TGCGCCAGCAGCTACCTACACCCTACCGGGGAGCTGTTTTTT. This sequence encodes CASSYLHPTGELFF.

Ten or more counts support this clonotype. V usage is TRBV20-1 and J usage is TRBJ2-7; TRBD2 might be the D (5 bases). The CDR3 spans 13 residues. The V gene lost 5 bases and the J gene lost 1 base, with 12 bases spanning the gap. Germline V gene lookup returns CDR1 DFQATT and CDR2 SNEGSKA (reference sequence). The CDR3 sequence: CSAQRATSYEQYV. CDR3 coding DNA: TGCAGTGCTCAGAGGGCTACTTCCTACGAGCAGTACGTC.

On this clonotype itself: One end of the junction fails to match germline, which may point to a read error. This sequence joins TRBV29-1 and TRBJ1-2; 9 bases fit TRBD1. CDR3 length equals 13 residues. From germline, CDR1 is SQVTM and CDR2 ANQGSEA. CDR3 sequence reads: CSAGDRAASGYPF. Written as DNA, the CDR3 is TGCAGCGCTGGGGACAGGGCGGCCTCTGGCTACCCCTTC.

The chain recombines TRBV10-3 with TRBJ2-3; 9 bases are a match to TRBD1. There are 15 residues in the CDR3. The V and J ends lost 8 bases and 1 base, in that order; junction bases with no gene match: 7. Germline V gene data show CDR1 as ENHRY and CDR2 as SYGVKD. The CDR3 DNA reads as TGTGCCATCGGGGACAGGGAGTCGGGCACAGATACGCAGTATTTT. Translated: CAIGDRESGTDTQYF.

This clonotype has just a few counts. J is TRBJ2-5 and V is TRBV4-3; 7 bases agree with TRBD1. Germline-derived CDR1 and CDR2 are LGHNA and YSLEER. There are 14 residues in the CDR3. V dropped 4 bases and J dropped 1; count of bases not matched to a gene: 3. CDR3 protein: CASSRGTVQETQYF. DNA for the CDR3: TGCGCCAGCAGCCGAGGGACAGTCCAAGAGACCCAGTACTTC.

This clonotype appeared many times. The rearrangement uses TRBV5-5 and TRBJ2-2; the D gene could be TRBD1 or TRBD2 (5 bases each). V shed 1 base and J shed 4 bases, with 11 bases lying between them. CDR1 SGHKS and CDR2 YYEKEE come from the germline V gene (reference sequence). This CDR3 has 15 amino acids. This CDR3 is CASSLSGTGTGELFF. The CDR3 DNA sequence: TGTGCCAGCAGCTTGTCCGGGACGGGCACCGGGGAGCTGTTTTTT.

The sample holds many counts of this clonotype. Its ends do not fully match the called genes, so a read error is possible. Here the CDR3 reads CSVRGLAVTDTQYF. Here the CDR3 DNA reads TGCAGTGTTAGAGGCCTAGCGGTCACAGATACGCAGTATTTT. The chain employs TRBV20-1 and TRBJ2-3; 7 bases are shared with TRBD2. Germline CDR1 DFQATT, CDR2 SNEGSKA (reference sequence). This CDR3 has 14 residues.

This clonotype was counted ten times or more. The rearrangement uses TRBV20-1 and TRBJ2-7, with a tentative D call TRBD1 (6 bases). CDR3 length equals 15 residues. Germline V gene lookup returns CDR1 DFQATT and CDR2 SNEGSKA (reference sequence). Trimming took off 2 bases at V and 1 base at J, with 15 bases between the two ends. DNA of the CDR3: TGCAGTGCTAGATCTACGACAGGAGGATCCTACGAGCAGTACTTC. Amino acid sequence: CSARSTTGGSYEQYF.

This rearrangement joins TRBV30 to TRBJ2-7; D remains ambiguous. Germline CDR1 is GTSNPN and CDR2 is SVGIG (reference sequence). Trimming took 0 bases from V and 0 from J, leaving 9 bases between them. The CDR3 extends over 14 amino acids. CDR3 sequence (DNA): TGTGCCTGGAGTGTACCCAGGAGCTCCTACGAGCAGTACTTC. As protein: CAWSVPRSSYEQYF.

This clonotype was counted a few times. The V and J genes are TRBV20-1 and TRBJ1-3, with D unresolved. Germline V gene data show CDR1 as DFQATT and CDR2 as SNEGSKA (reference sequence). This CDR3 region has 13 residues. The V and J ends lost 5 bases and 4 bases respectively, with 12 bases between them. This CDR3 reads CSALQIYGNTIYF. The CDR3 DNA reads TGCAGTGCTTTACAGATTTACGGAAACACCATATATTTT.

This clonotype was counted at least ten times. The CDR3 protein is CASSLGDDTEAFF. In nucleotides, the CDR3 is TGTGCCAGCAGTTTAGGGGACGACACTGAAGCTTTCTTT. V usage is TRBV12-3 or TRBV12-4 and J usage is TRBJ1-1; possibly TRBD1 for D (5 bases). V lost 1 base to trimming and J lost 3 bases, with 6 bases between them. This CDR3 region has 13 residues.

This clonotype has at least ten counts. V gene TRBV27 combines with J gene TRBJ2-1; D is unresolved. The CDR3 is made up of 14 amino acids. V was clipped by 6 bases and J by 0 bases, with 9 bases between them. CDR1 is MNHEY and CDR2 is SMNVEV in the germline V gene (reference sequence). In DNA form, the CDR3 reads TGTGCCAGCAGCCTTGATAGCTCCTACAATGAGCAGTTCTTC. This sequence encodes CASSLDSSYNEQFF.

This clonotype was seen a few times. The chain employs TRBV6-2 or TRBV6-3 and TRBJ2-5, with D unresolved. The CDR3 is made up of 12 amino acids. Trimming took 2 bases from V and 6 from J, leaving 7 bases between them. Germline-derived CDR1 and CDR2 are MNHEY and SVGEGT. The CDR3, as DNA: TGTGCCAGCAGTTACGACTCGAAGACCCAGTACTTC. Translated: CASSYDSKTQYF.

This clonotype appeared many times. The rearrangement joins TRBV28 to TRBJ1-1; the D is unclear. CDR3 length: 13 amino acids. Per germline, CDR1 MDHEN and CDR2 SYDVKM. V lost 6 bases and J 1 base, leaving 9 bases between the germline ends. The CDR3 DNA is TGTGCCAGCAGCCCCGGTCGGAACACTGAAGCTTTCTTT. Protein product: CASSPGRNTEAFF.

This clonotype was picked up many times. The J gene is TRBJ2-2, the V gene TRBV14; D possibly corresponds to TRBD2 (5 bases). V lost 3 bases, J lost 2 bases, and 10 bases lay in between. This CDR3 has 15 residues. The germline gives CDR1 SGHDN, CDR2 FVKESK. The CDR3: CASSQELVNTGELFF. CDR3 in DNA: TGTGCCAGCAGCCAGGAACTAGTTAACACCGGGGAGCTGTTTTTT.

This clonotype has at least ten counts. The chain combines TRBV5-1 with TRBJ2-7, with D maybe TRBD2 (6 bases). The germline CDR1 and CDR2 sequences are SGHRS and YFSETQ. The CDR3 covers 13 residues. The ends were cut back, 4 bases at V and 4 bases at J, with 12 bases in the middle. The CDR3: CASSMTREYEQYF. The CDR3 DNA reads as TGCGCCAGCAGCATGACTAGAGAATACGAGCAGTACTTC.

This clonotype was detected only a few times. The rearrangement uses TRBV11-2 and TRBJ2-2; TRBD1 aligns across 9 bases. V dropped 4 bases and J dropped 3; count of bases not matched to a gene: 6. The CDR3 runs 16 residues. Germline V gene data show CDR1 as SGHAT and CDR2 as FQNNGV. The CDR3 sequence: CASSSYDRGDTGELFF. The CDR3 region has the DNA TGTGCCAGCAGCTCCTACGACAGGGGGGACACCGGGGAGCTGTTTTTT.